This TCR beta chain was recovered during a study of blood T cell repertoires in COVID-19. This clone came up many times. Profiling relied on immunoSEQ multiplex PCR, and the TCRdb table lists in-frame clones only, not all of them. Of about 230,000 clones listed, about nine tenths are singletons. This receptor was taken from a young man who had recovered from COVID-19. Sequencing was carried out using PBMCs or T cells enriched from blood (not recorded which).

In nucleotides, the CDR3 is TGCGCCAGTCGCCGAGGACAGAGCACTGAAGCTTTCTTT. Translation gives CASRRGQSTEAFF. The chain is built from TRBV4-1 and TRBJ1-1, with a tentative D call TRBD1 (6 bases). In germline, CDR1 is MGHRA, CDR2 YSYEKL. The ends were cut back, 9 bases at V and 4 bases at J, with 15 bases in the middle. The CDR3 has 13 amino acids.